This TCR beta chain appears in the sequencing data of a study of blood T cell repertoires in COVID-19. About the study: The analysed material was cDNA or gDNA that came from T cells, B-cell-depleted T cells, or PBMCs.

Seattle-derived patients entered the study during active infection and were followed longitudinally. Clones were sequenced by immunoSEQ multiplex PCR, and TCRdb holds only the in-frame ones, with some missing. The repertoire holds about 170,000 clones, with around 87% as singletons. Trimming shortened V by 0 bases and J by 2 bases, and 18 bases separated the two germline ends. The CDR3 is 17 amino acids. From germline, CDR1 is SGHRS and CDR2 YFSETQ. The sequencing sample was made of peripheral blood. This clonotype was sampled from a man between 60 and 75 years old with COVID-19, enrolled during active disease. The chain couples TRBV5-1 to TRBJ2-7; possibly TRBD1 for D (6 bases). CDR3 residues: CASSLELASDSTYEQYF. The CDR3 DNA follows: TGCGCCAGCAGCTTGGAACTCGCCTCGGACAGCACCTACGAGCAGTACTTC. Drawing the rest from reference TRBV5-1 and TRBJ2-7, the complete variable domain is KAGVTQTPRYLIKTRGQQVTLSCSPISGHRSVSWYQQTPGQGLQFLFEYFSETQRNKGNFPGRFSGRQFSNSRSEMNVSTLELGDSALYLCASSLELASDSTYEQYFGPGTRLTVT.